The clone carrying this T cell receptor beta chain occurred a few times. Its antigen is not known. Every single donor gave one heparinised blood draw, and these averaged approximately 110 mL. Via CD45RO/CCR7/CD25/CD127/CD95/CD27, cells of the CD4+ naive, central memory, regulatory and stem cell-like memory subsets were sorted. All of the isolated RNA was reverse transcribed, so expressed TCRB transcripts were sequenced. Assay: immunoSEQ multiplex PCR; the TCRdb copy retains only in-frame clones and omits some. Among 300,000 to 450,000 clones, around 12% were seen once, and the ten largest hold roughly 0.015%. CDR1 and CDR2 from the germline V gene are MGHDK and SYGVNS. The CDR3 runs to 15 residues. V shed 1 base and J shed 3 bases, with 13 bases lying between them. This sample is part of a study of beta chain features in type 1 diabetes. Study findings and constraints: When Type 1 diabetes patients were examined, their TCRB CDR3s proved moderately but significantly shorter in all four CD4+ subsets. Insertions at VDJ junctions were less frequent in type 1 diabetes patients. These patients also deleted more nucleotides at the same junctions.

V usage is TRBV25-1 and J usage is TRBJ2-7; no reliable D call. Sequencing input: naive CD4+ T cells from blood. This TCR derives from a man between 18 and 35 years old in good health. The CDR3 sequence is CASSEFGQNLYEQYF. CDR3 coding DNA: TGTGCCAGCAGTGAATTTGGGCAGAACCTCTACGAGCAGTACTTC.